The sequence of this T cell receptor (beta chain) was determined in a study of blood T cell repertoires in COVID-19. Study-wide context: Sites across the United States, Italy and Spain contributed samples from acute and convalescent COVID-19. T cells, B-cell-depleted T cells, or PBMCs supplied cDNA or gDNA.

As processed by the authors: Estimates of nucleated cell counts were drawn from the amplification of reference gene primers. Measured with immunoSEQ multiplex PCR; TCRdb has only the in-frame clones, and not every one. The V and J calls and the clone size are those of that table, but D and trimming were determined from the DNA. The table records about 150,000 clones, 75% to 90% of them present only once. CDR3 length: 15 residues. Germline assignment: CDR1 SGHTA and CDR2 FQGNSA. Trimming removed 5 bases from V and 3 bases from J; junction bases left unmatched: 9. Only a few counts were recorded for this clone.

The rearrangement links TRBV7-2 to TRBJ2-7, with TRBD1 matching 8 bases. The clonotype comes from a man aged 55 to 69 with active or convalescent COVID-19. The sequenced sample consisted of peripheral blood. This CDR3 reads CASSLRTGIGYEQYF. CDR3 coding DNA: TGTGCCAGCAGCCTGCGGACAGGGATAGGCTACGAGCAGTACTTC.